The 23 T cell receptor beta chains presented below share a single source sample, sequenced in a study of beta chain features in type 1 diabetes. Isolated RNA was reverse transcribed in full, so expressed TCRB transcripts were sequenced. TCRdb's copy holds only in-frame clones and misses some; the assay was immunoSEQ multiplex PCR. There are 140,000 to 150,000 clones in the sample; around 50% occur only once, and under 0.45% lies in the top ten. The sequenced sample was Tregs from blood. The receptors derive from a man in his late teens or twenties in good health.

The V and J genes are TRBV30 and TRBJ1-2; D gene unclear. CDR1 is GTSNPN and CDR2 is SVGIG in the germline V gene (reference sequence). CDR3 size: 13 residues. Deletions cut 0 bases from V and 4 bases from J, with 9 bases between. The CDR3 region has the DNA TGTGCCTGGAGTGTGATACTAGGCTATGGCTACACCTTC. This encodes CAWSVILGYGYTF.

CDR3 sequence reads: CASRPPGQGNNSPLHF. CDR3 nucleotide sequence: TGTGCCAGCAGACCTCCGGGACAGGGAAATAATTCACCCCTCCACTTT. The chain recombines TRBV25-1 with TRBJ1-6, with 9 bases identical to TRBD1. Per germline, CDR1 MGHDK and CDR2 SYGVNS. Germline trimming cut 6 bases from V and 5 bases from J; bases unmatched to any gene: 8. CDR3 size: 16 residues.

V is TRBV6-1 and J is TRBJ1-4, with 10 bases identical to TRBD1. Per the germline V gene, CDR1 is MNHNS and CDR2 is SASEGT. The CDR3 length is 13 residues. The ends lost 6 bases at V and 5 bases at J; junction bases unmatched: 0. The CDR3 nucleotides read TGTGCCAGCAGGGGACAGGGGAATGAAAAACTGTTTTTT. This encodes CASRGQGNEKLFF.

The gene calls are TRBV19 and TRBJ1-5, with TRBD1 matching over 7 bases. V was pared by 3 bases and J by 4 bases, with 6 bases of the junction left unmatched. CDR3 length equals 15 residues. CDR1 LNHDA and CDR2 SQIVND come from the germline V gene (reference sequence). This chain's CDR3 is CASSMGQNRNQPQHF. The DNA of the CDR3 is TGTGCCAGTAGTATGGGACAGAACCGAAATCAGCCCCAGCATTTT.

This clone showed up just once. The CDR3 region is CASRQTVSPGNQPQHF. The CDR3 DNA reads TGTGCCAGCAGACAGACAGTTTCCCCTGGGAATCAGCCCCAGCATTTT. The chain uses TRBV5-5 and TRBJ1-5; the D gene is possibly TRBD1 (5 bases). The CDR3 is 16 amino acids. Germline V gene sequence: CDR1 SGHKS, CDR2 YYEKEE (reference sequence). V lost 5 bases to trimming and J lost 4 bases, with 19 bases between them. The variable domain in full, with the rest retrieved from reference TRBV5-5 and TRBJ1-5, is DAGVTQSPTHLIKTRGQQVTLRCSPISGHKSVSWYQQVLGQGPQFIFQYYEKEERGRGNFPDRFSARQFPNYSSELNVNALLLGDSALYLCASRQTVSPGNQPQHFGDGTRLSIL.

This clone has only a few counts. The chain uses TRBV2 and TRBJ1-1; D gene uncertain. CDR1 SNHLY and CDR2 FYNNEI come from the germline V gene. This CDR3 is built from 14 residues. Trimming pared 8 bases from V and 0 bases from J, leaving 13 bases between. The CDR3 sequence: CASSVAAMNTEAFF. The CDR3 DNA follows: TGTGCCAGCTCGGTAGCAGCTATGAACACTGAAGCTTTCTTT.

The CDR3 DNA reads as TGTGCCAGCAGCTTGGCTTGGGGCCTAAGGAACACTGAAGCTTTCTTT. This translates into CASSLAWGLRNTEAFF. The chain links TRBV5-5 to TRBJ1-1, with a possible D match to TRBD1 (5 bases). V lost 0 bases and J 1 base, leaving 13 bases between the germline ends. This CDR3 has 16 residues. Germline loops: CDR1 SGHKS, CDR2 YYEKEE (reference sequence).

V and J are TRBV27 and TRBJ1-2; TRBD1 aligns across 7 bases. The CDR3 covers 14 residues. The J segment lost 2 bases and the V segment lost 3 bases, leaving 3 bases of the junction unmatched. Germline assignment: CDR1 MNHEY and CDR2 SMNVEV (reference sequence). CDR3: CASSFQQGNYGYTF. Here the CDR3 DNA reads TGTGCCAGCAGTTTTCAACAGGGGAACTATGGCTACACCTTC.

The V and J genes are TRBV13 and TRBJ1-2; 11 bases are a match to TRBD1. Trimming took 5 bases from V and 5 from J; bases not matched to a gene: 7. The CDR3 length is 15 residues. The V gene's germline CDR1 is PRHDT and CDR2 FYEKMQ (reference sequence). The CDR3 coding sequence is TGTGCCAGCAGCAAATGGGACAGGGGGAGTTATGGCTACACCTTC. Protein product: CASSKWDRGSYGYTF.

The V call is TRBV2, the J call TRBJ2-5; no definite D call. V dropped 4 bases and J dropped 4 bases, with 4 bases sitting between them. The CDR3 sequence is 11 residues long. Per germline, CDR1 SNHLY and CDR2 FYNNEI. The CDR3 here is CASSVGETQYF. CDR3 in DNA: TGTGCCAGCAGTGTCGGAGAGACCCAGTACTTC.

V and J are TRBV18 and TRBJ2-7, with D perhaps TRBD2 (6 bases). This CDR3 is built from 14 residues. V was pared by 0 bases and J by 2 bases, with 8 bases between. Germline V gene sequence: CDR1 KGHSH, CDR2 LQKENI. The CDR3 bases are TGTGCCAGCTCACCACCGGCGGGGACCTACGAGCAGTACTTC. Amino acids: CASSPPAGTYEQYF.

J is TRBJ2-5 and V is TRBV4-2; TRBD1 might be the D (5 bases). CDR1 is LGHNA, CDR2 YNFKEQ, per germline. The CDR3 totals 14 residues. The V gene lost 4 bases and the J gene lost 2 bases, with 11 bases spanning the gap. CDR3 sequence (DNA): TGTGCCAGCAGCCCCAGGGTTCTTCAAGAGACCCAGTACTTC. Its protein product is CASSPRVLQETQYF.

The chain has TRBV5-5 and TRBJ1-5; D may be TRBD1 (5 bases). CDR1 and CDR2 from the germline V gene are SGHKS and YYEKEE (reference sequence). Trimming removed 1 base from V and 11 bases from J, with 16 bases in between. The CDR3 extends over 14 amino acids. CDR3 loop: CASSLTAGSETQHF. The CDR3 bases are TGTGCCAGCAGCTTGACGGCAGGGTCCGAGACCCAGCATTTT.

CDR3 DNA sequence: TGTGCCAGCAGTGATTGGGGGGGCACCGGGGAGCTGTTTTTT. As protein: CASSDWGGTGELFF. The rearrangement uses TRBV6-1 and TRBJ2-2, with 7 bases fitting TRBD2. The germline gives CDR1 MNHNS, CDR2 SASEGT. The V segment lost 3 bases and the J segment 4 bases; nucleotides outside the gene matches: 2. This CDR3 spans 14 amino acids.

The chain is built from TRBV10-3 and TRBJ2-7; 15 bases fit TRBD2. V shed 2 bases, J shed 7 bases, and the junction held 9 bases outside the gene matches. Germline CDR1 reads ENHRY; CDR2 reads SYGVKD. The CDR3 has 17 amino acids. This chain's CDR3 is CAISERGTSGRSREQYF. The CDR3 coding sequence is TGTGCCATCAGTGAGAGAGGGACTAGCGGGAGGAGTAGGGAGCAGTACTTC.

This clone appeared a few times. The chain couples TRBV7-2 to TRBJ2-1, with 7 bases fitting TRBD2. The V and J ends lost 8 bases and 3 bases, in that order; junction bases with no gene match: 4. The CDR3 extends over 13 amino acids. CDR1 SGHTA and CDR2 FQGNSA come from the germline V gene. CDR3 residues: CASGASGYNEQFF. The CDR3 bases are TGTGCCAGCGGGGCTAGCGGCTACAATGAGCAGTTCTTC.

The chain combines TRBV10-3 with TRBJ2-1, with a weak D call TRBD1 (6 bases). V lost 6 bases and J 10 bases, leaving 16 bases between the germline ends. Germline assignment: CDR1 ENHRY and CDR2 SYGVKD. The CDR3 runs to 13 residues. In nucleotides, the CDR3 is TGTGCCATCAGCCAACAGGGACCAGAAGAGCAGTTCTTC. This encodes CAISQQGPEEQFF.

This clone was counted a single time. V is TRBV9 and J is TRBJ2-5; 8 bases line up with TRBD2. The CDR3 has 15 residues. V lost 4 bases, J lost 1 base, and 6 bases stayed unmatched. CDR1 and CDR2 (germline): SGDLS, YYNGEE. CDR3 loop: CASSSAGGIQETQYF. CDR3 coding DNA: TGTGCCAGCAGCTCCGCGGGGGGTATCCAAGAGACCCAGTACTTC. The variable domain in full, completed from reference TRBV9 and TRBJ2-5, reads DSGVTQTPKHLITATGQRVTLRCSPRSGDLSVYWYQQSLDQGLQFLIQYYNGEERAKGNILERFSAQQFPDLHSELNLSSLELGDSALYFCASSSAGGIQETQYFGPGTRLLVL.

In its sample, this clone was seen a few times. The chain joins TRBV18 to TRBJ2-1, with 7 nucleotides matching TRBD1. Per germline, CDR1 KGHSH and CDR2 LQKENI. This CDR3 comprises 15 residues. The J segment lost 6 bases and the V segment lost 3 bases, leaving 8 bases of the junction unmatched. CDR3 in amino acids: CASSPNNRGPNEQFF. CDR3 DNA sequence: TGTGCCAGCTCACCGAACAACAGGGGACCCAATGAGCAGTTCTTC. Supplemented by reference TRBV18 and TRBJ2-1, the full variable domain reads NAGVMQNPRHLVRRRGQEARLRCSPMKGHSHVYWYRQLPEEGLKFMVYLQKENIIDESGMPKERFSAEFPKEGPSILRIQQVVRGDSAAYFCASSPNNRGPNEQFFGPGTRLTVL.

This clone was seen a few times. The rearrangement joins TRBV27 to TRBJ1-1, with D maybe TRBD1 (5 bases). The V gene lost 5 bases and the J gene lost 6 bases, with 16 bases spanning the gap. CDR1 is MNHEY, CDR2 SMNVEV, per germline (reference sequence). This CDR3 contains 14 residues. This chain's CDR3 is CASSPLGGTAEAFF. CDR3 in DNA: TGTGCCAGCAGTCCTCTAGGCGGGACGGCTGAAGCTTTCTTT.

The gene calls are TRBV2 and TRBJ2-5; the D is unclear. Gene TRBJ2-7 matches the end of the DNA better, so the J call may be wrong. Germline CDR1 is SNHLY and CDR2 is FYNNEI. This CDR3 spans 14 amino acids. DNA for the CDR3: TGTGCCAGCAGTGAACAAGCGCCGGTTAACGAGCAGTACTTC. As protein: CASSEQAPVNEQYF.

This clone has just a few counts. This chain joins TRBV5-1 and TRBJ1-1; no definite D call. Germline CDR1 reads SGHRS; CDR2 reads YFSETQ. The CDR3 loop spans 20 amino acids. V was shortened by 4 bases and J by 0 bases, with 28 bases between the two germline ends. CDR3 amino acids: CASSVGVIPPPPGMNTEAFF. CDR3 DNA: TGCGCCAGCAGCGTTGGAGTTATTCCACCTCCACCGGGGATGAACACTGAAGCTTTCTTT.

The chain carries TRBV2 and TRBJ2-3; the D gene is possibly TRBD2 (6 bases). The V end was cut by 3 bases, the J end by 0 bases, with 10 bases between. CDR3 size: 15 residues. Germline V lookup: CDR1 SNHLY, CDR2 FYNNEI. CDR3 bases: TGTGCCAGCAGTGACGGAGGGTTTAGCACAGATACGCAGTATTTT. Protein sequence: CASSDGGFSTDTQYF.